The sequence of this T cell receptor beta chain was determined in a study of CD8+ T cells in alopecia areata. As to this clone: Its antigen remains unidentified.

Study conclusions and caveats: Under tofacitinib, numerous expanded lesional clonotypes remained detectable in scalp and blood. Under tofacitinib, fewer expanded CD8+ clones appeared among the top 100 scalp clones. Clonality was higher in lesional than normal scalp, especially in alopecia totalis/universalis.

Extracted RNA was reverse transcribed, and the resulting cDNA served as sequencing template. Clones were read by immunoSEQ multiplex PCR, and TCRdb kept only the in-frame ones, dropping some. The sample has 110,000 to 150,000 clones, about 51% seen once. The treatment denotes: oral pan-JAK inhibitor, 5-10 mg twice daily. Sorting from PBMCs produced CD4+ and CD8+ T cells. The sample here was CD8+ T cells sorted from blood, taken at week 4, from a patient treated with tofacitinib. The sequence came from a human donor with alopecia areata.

CDR3 amino acids: CAWSEGGDTEAFF. CDR3 nucleotides: TGTGCCTGGAGTGAGGGAGGGGACACTGAAGCTTTCTTT. This sequence joins TRBV30 and TRBJ1-1, with D maybe TRBD1 (5 bases). The V gene lost 1 base and the J gene lost 3 bases, with 9 bases spanning the gap. Germline V gene lookup returns CDR1 GTSNPN and CDR2 SVGIG (reference sequence). This CDR3 region has 13 residues.